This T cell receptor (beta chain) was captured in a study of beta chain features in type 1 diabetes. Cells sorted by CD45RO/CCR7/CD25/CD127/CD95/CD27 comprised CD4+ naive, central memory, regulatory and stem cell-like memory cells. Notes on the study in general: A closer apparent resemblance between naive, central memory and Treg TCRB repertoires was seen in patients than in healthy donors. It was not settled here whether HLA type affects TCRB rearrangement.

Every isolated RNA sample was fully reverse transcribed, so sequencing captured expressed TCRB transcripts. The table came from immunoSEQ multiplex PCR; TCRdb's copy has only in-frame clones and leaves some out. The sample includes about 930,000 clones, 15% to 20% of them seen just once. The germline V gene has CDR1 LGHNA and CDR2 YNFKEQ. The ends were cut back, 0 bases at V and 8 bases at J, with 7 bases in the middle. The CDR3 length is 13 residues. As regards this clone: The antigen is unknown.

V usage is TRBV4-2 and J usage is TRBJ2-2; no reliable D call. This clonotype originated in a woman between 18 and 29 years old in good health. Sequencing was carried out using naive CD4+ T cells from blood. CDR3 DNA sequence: TGTGCCAGCAGCCAAGATCCCAGGGGGGAGCTGTTTTTT. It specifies CASSQDPRGELFF.